This is a list of T cell receptor beta chains from one sample in a study of cytomegalovirus exposure and HLA in healthy donors. Sequencing was performed with immunoSEQ multiplex PCR; in TCRdb, only in-frame clones are kept and a portion is missing. The table includes 110,000 or so clones, about four fifths detected once. The sequenced sample was PBMCs. Receptor source: a man younger than 40 in good health and CMV-seronegative. Both conserved end residues are part of each CDR3. Fields, in order: CDR3 DNA, CDR3 protein, J gene, V gene, CDR3 length, D gene, clone size. The D gene is left open where the match is weak. Clone size is shown for a subset of rows, as once, few, many or a class of expanded clone.

TGTGCCAGCAGTTGGACATACACTTCGGCAGCTTTCTTT	CASSWTYTSAAFF	TRBJ1-1	TRBV6-5	13	NA	few
TGCGCCAGCAGCTCAACCCAGGGTTTGGAGACCCAGTACTTC	CASSSTQGLETQYF	TRBJ2-5	TRBV5-1	14	NA	NA
TGTGCCAGCAGCCGGGATACCGGTTCACCCCTCCACTTT	CASSRDTGSPLHF	TRBJ1-6	TRBV6-5	13	NA	NA
TGTGCCAGCAGCAACAATATAGGGAGGGAGACCCAGTACTTC	CASSNNIGRETQYF	TRBJ2-5	TRBV11-2	14	NA	NA
TGTGCCAGTAGTATAACACAGGGGGGAGGACAGCCCCAGCATTTT	CASSITQGGGQPQHF	TRBJ1-5	TRBV19	15	TRBD1	NA
TGTGCCAGCAGCTTAGCGCGGAGCACAGATACGCAGTATTTT	CASSLARSTDTQYF	TRBJ2-3	TRBV7-8	14	NA	NA
TGCGCCAGCAGTGAGACAGGCGGCACCGGGGAGCTGTTTTTT	CASSETGGTGELFF	TRBJ2-2	TRBV10-1	14	NA	NA
TGTGCCACCAGCAGGGGGGGGGTATCCTACGAGCAGTACTTC	CATSRGGVSYEQYF	TRBJ2-7	TRBV15	14	TRBD2	NA
TGTGCTAGCAGCTCGAATTGGGCAGGGGAAGACACCGGGGAGCTGTTTTTT	CASSSNWAGEDTGELFF	TRBJ2-2	TRBV7-7	17	NA	NA
TGTGCCAGCAGCCCTGGACAGGGTAGTTCACCCCTCCACTTT	CASSPGQGSSPLHF	TRBJ1-6	TRBV11-2	14	TRBD1	once
TGTGCCAGCAGTTACGGGCTAGCGGGAGGACGTTACGAGCAGTACTTC	CASSYGLAGGRYEQYF	TRBJ2-7	TRBV6-5	16	TRBD2	NA
TGTGCCAGCAGTGTGGAATACAGGGGCTACGAGCAGTACTTC	CASSVEYRGYEQYF	TRBJ2-7	TRBV2	14	TRBD1	NA
TGTGCCAGCAGTTCGGGGACAGGGGGCAGTGAGCAGTTCTTC	CASSSGTGGSEQFF	TRBJ2-1	TRBV27	14	TRBD1	NA
TGTGCCAGTAGTATCGCCGTGGGGAGCGGAGAGGGCTATGGCTACACCTTC	CASSIAVGSGEGYGYTF	TRBJ1-2	TRBV19	17	NA	NA
TGTGCCAGCAGCTTAGCGAGGACAGGGGGCTACGAGCAGTACTTC	CASSLARTGGYEQYF	TRBJ2-7	TRBV7-9	15	TRBD1	once
TGTGCCAGCAGCCCAGGAGGGGGCTCCTCCTACAATGAGCAGCTCTTC	CASSPGGGSSYNEQLF	TRBJ2-1	TRBV7-9	16	NA	NA
TGTGCCAGCAGCTTTAGGTCTAGCGGCAGCGAGCAGTACTTC	CASSFRSSGSEQYF	TRBJ2-7	TRBV13	14	TRBD2	NA
TGTGCCAGCAGCTCAAGCGGGGGGTCCTACAATGAGCAGTTCTTC	CASSSSGGSYNEQFF	TRBJ2-1	TRBV5-8	15	TRBD2	NA
TGTGCCAGCAGGAAACAGGGAAGGGGCACTGAAGCTTTCTTT	CASRKQGRGTEAFF	TRBJ1-1	TRBV6-5	14	NA	NA
TGTGCCAGCAGCTTAGCCCGCGGGACAGGGGCCAACTATGGCTACACCTTC	CASSLARGTGANYGYTF	TRBJ1-2	TRBV7-8	17	TRBD1	NA
TGTGCCAGCAGTGGACCAGTGGCCGGGGAAAAACTGTTTTTT	CASSGPVAGEKLFF	TRBJ1-4	TRBV25-1	14	NA	NA
TGTGCCAGCAGCTCTACAGGGAGCGAGCAGTACTTC	CASSSTGSEQYF	TRBJ2-7	TRBV7-2	12	NA	NA
TGCGCCAGCAGTCAATGGACAGGGACCTACGAGCAGTACTTC	CASSQWTGTYEQYF	TRBJ2-7	TRBV23-1	14	TRBD1	NA
TGTGCCAGTAGTATGGGCGGGCCAGATACGCAGTATTTT	CASSMGGPDTQYF	TRBJ2-3	TRBV19	13	NA	NA
TGCGCCAGCAGCCAAGATCACGGGGGTTTCCCCTACGAGCAGTACTTC	CASSQDHGGFPYEQYF	TRBJ2-7	TRBV4-3	16	NA	NA
TGTGCCAGCAGCCAAGACAGGGGACAGGGGCACCTCTATGGCTACACCTTC	CASSQDRGQGHLYGYTF	TRBJ1-2	TRBV14	17	TRBD1	NA
TGCAGCGGGAGGGATGGATTCAGGGAGTTCTTC	CSGRDGFREFF	TRBJ2-1	TRBV29-1	11	NA	NA
TGTGCCAGCAGCGGGGGACACAGGAGCTCCTACGAGCAGTACTTC	CASSGGHRSSYEQYF	TRBJ2-7	TRBV5-4	15	NA	NA
TGTGCCAGCAGCTTACGTTTCCGGTGGAACACTGAAGCTTTCTTT	CASSLRFRWNTEAFF	TRBJ1-1	TRBV7-8	15	NA	NA
TGTGCCACCAGCAGCGGAGGCGACGCCCATGAGCAGTTCTTC	CATSSGGDAHEQFF	TRBJ2-1	TRBV15	14	NA	few
TGCGCCAGCAGCCAAGAAGGAATCAACCGGGGGCCCCAGCATTTT	CASSQEGINRGPQHF	TRBJ1-5	TRBV4-3	15	NA	NA
TGTGCCAGCAGTTTAGGGGGCGTCAGCCAGCCCCAGCATTTT	CASSLGGVSQPQHF	TRBJ1-5	TRBV28	14	NA	NA
TGTGCCAGCAGCGCCCGGGACAGACCCTACGAGCAGTACTTC	CASSARDRPYEQYF	TRBJ2-7	TRBV5-4	14	TRBD1	NA
TGTGCCAGCCTCCCCTTAGCGGGAGTCGGCGGTGAGCAGTTCTTC	CASLPLAGVGGEQFF	TRBJ2-1	TRBV13	15	TRBD2	NA
TGTGCCTGTGACCCGGGACTGGGGAAATATGGCTACACCTTC	CACDPGLGKYGYTF	TRBJ1-2	TRBV30	14	NA	NA
TGTGCCAGCAGTTATAAAGAGACACCCCCCTACGAGCAGTACTTC	CASSYKETPPYEQYF	TRBJ2-7	TRBV6-5	15	NA	once
TGCAGCGTTGAAGATACAGGGGGCTACGAGCAGTACTTC	CSVEDTGGYEQYF	TRBJ2-7	TRBV29-1	13	TRBD1	NA
TGTGCCAGCAGCCCATCTGGAAACACCATATATTTT	CASSPSGNTIYF	TRBJ1-3	TRBV27	12	NA	NA
TGTGCCAGCAGTCGGACTAGCGGGGGCACCTACGAGCAGTACTTC	CASSRTSGGTYEQYF	TRBJ2-7	TRBV6-4	15	TRBD2	NA
TGTGCCAGCAGCCGAGGAGGCTTGGAAGAGACCCAGTACTTC	CASSRGGLEETQYF	TRBJ2-5	TRBV7-2	14	NA	NA
TGTGCCAGCTCAGGGGGTCGGACTGAAGCTTTCTTT	CASSGGRTEAFF	TRBJ1-1	TRBV25-1	12	TRBD1	NA
TGTGCCAGCAGTTACGGGACAGGGGGTAGAATCGGTGGCTACACCTTC	CASSYGTGGRIGGYTF	TRBJ1-2	TRBV6-5	16	TRBD1	NA
TGCGCCAGCAGCTTGACTCTTCCCTACGAGCAGTACTTC	CASSLTLPYEQYF	TRBJ2-7	TRBV5-1	13	NA	NA
TGCACCAGCAGCCAAGGACTGAAAAATCAGCCCCAGCATTTT	CTSSQGLKNQPQHF	TRBJ1-5	TRBV1	14	NA	NA
TGTGATAAACAGCCGACAAGGGAGACCCAGTACTTC	CDKQPTRETQYF	TRBJ2-5	TRBV21-1	12	NA	NA
TGTGCCAGCAGTTTACAGGGGCCTAACTATGGCTACACCTTC	CASSLQGPNYGYTF	TRBJ1-2	TRBV27	14	NA	NA
TGTGCCAGCAGCGTAGCGGAGGGAGGGACCCAGTACTTC	CASSVAEGGTQYF	TRBJ2-5	TRBV9	13	NA	NA
TGTGCCAGCAGATCCGGGACATCCTATGGCTACACCTTC	CASRSGTSYGYTF	TRBJ1-2	TRBV28	13	NA	NA
TGTGCCAGCAGCGTTGGACAGGGGGTTGTTAGCACTGAAGCTTTCTTT	CASSVGQGVVSTEAFF	TRBJ1-1	TRBV9	16	TRBD1	NA
TGTGCCAGCAGCTTAGCGCCAGGGTCGTACGAGCAGTACTTC	CASSLAPGSYEQYF	TRBJ2-7	TRBV7-8	14	NA	NA
TGCGCCAGCAGCCAGGAAACCGGGGGGGATAGCAATCAGCCCCAGCATTTT	CASSQETGGDSNQPQHF	TRBJ1-5	TRBV4-3	17	NA	NA